The sequence of this TCR beta chain was determined in a study of Ad26.COV2.S vaccination and SARS-CoV-2 variants. About the research overall: Sample donor was a member of the COV1001 Ad26.COV2.S trial arm. Doses of Ad26.COV2.S were injected into muscle once or twice, 56 days apart. Study findings and constraints: Quantification of TCR breadth and depth may have yielded underestimates of total T cell responses.

Treatment given: 19 received Ad26.COV2.S at low or high dose, single or two shots; several received placebo; per-sample allocation not given. Day 63 after the first vaccine or placebo injection was the time point for sampling. From germline, CDR1 is SGHVS and CDR2 FQNEAQ. The CDR3 loop spans 13 amino acids. V lost 0 bases to trimming and J lost 14 bases, with 11 bases between them. Profiling relied on immunoSEQ multiplex PCR, and the TCRdb table lists in-frame clones only, not all of them. The repertoire has roughly 390,000 clones, approximately 90% of them found once; the top ten carry 3.5%. Comments on this clone: Antigen: not known.

The TCR was taken from a person aged 18 to 59 who received the Ad26.COV2.S COVID-19 vaccine or a placebo. The input for sequencing was peripheral blood, taken in a trial of Ad26.COV2.S vaccine versus placebo. The chain joins TRBV7-8 to TRBJ1-6; tentative D call: TRBD1 (6 bases). The CDR3, as DNA: TGTGCCAGCAGCTTAGCGACAGGACCTTCCCTCCACTTT. It yields the protein CASSLATGPSLHF.